This T cell receptor (beta chain) was recovered during a study of long-term antiretroviral therapy in people with HIV. Study-wide findings and caveats: All time points showed a repertoire dominated by clones expanded before ART.

A few counts support this clone. The antigen remains undetermined. At survey level, the immunoSEQ assay was run in its v3.0 version. Sequencing was designed to cover roughly 40,000-55,000 T-cell genomes in each sample. TCRdb keeps only in-frame clones here, not all; method: immunoSEQ multiplex PCR. The sample shows 30,000 to 40,000 clones, over 60% of them seen only once. V was trimmed by 4 bases and J by 2 bases, leaving 17 bases between them. CDR1 and CDR2 (germline): MGHDK, SYGVNS. The length of the CDR3 is 16 residues. The rearrangement uses TRBV25-1 and TRBJ2-5; D gene unclear. This sample comprised unsorted PBMCs, obtained 2 years after starting antiretroviral therapy. The receptor was derived from a woman aged 45-60 years with HIV. DNA for the CDR3: TGTGCCAGCAGTGCCCCTCAGGTTTCAGCTCAAGAGACCCAGTACTTC. Amino acids: CASSAPQVSAQETQYF.